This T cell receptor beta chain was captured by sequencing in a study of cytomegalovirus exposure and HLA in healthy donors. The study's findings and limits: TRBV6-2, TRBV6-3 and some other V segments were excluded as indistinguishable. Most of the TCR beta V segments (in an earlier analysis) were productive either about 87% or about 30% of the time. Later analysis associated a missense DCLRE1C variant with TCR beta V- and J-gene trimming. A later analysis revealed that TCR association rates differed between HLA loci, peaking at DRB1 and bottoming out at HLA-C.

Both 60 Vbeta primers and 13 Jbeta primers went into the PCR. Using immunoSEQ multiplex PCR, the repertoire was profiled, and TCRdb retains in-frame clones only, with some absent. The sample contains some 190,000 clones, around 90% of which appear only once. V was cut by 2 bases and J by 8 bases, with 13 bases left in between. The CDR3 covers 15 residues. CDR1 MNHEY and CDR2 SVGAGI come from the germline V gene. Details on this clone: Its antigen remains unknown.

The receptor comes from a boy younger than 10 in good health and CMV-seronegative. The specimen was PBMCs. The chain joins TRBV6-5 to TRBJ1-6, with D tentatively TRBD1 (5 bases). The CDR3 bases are TGTGCCAGCAGTTACCGCGTCCCCAGGGATTCACCCCTCCACTTT. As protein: CASSYRVPRDSPLHF.